One and the same sample provided the 3 T cell receptor beta chains below, sequenced in a study of metastatic and nonmetastatic thyroid tumors (dated by TCRdb to about 2020). No patient had received any treatment before thyroid surgery. Library method: PCR. Sequencing relied on an Illumina HiSeq 4000. The public sequencing data were trimmed at Q25 with fastp and processed into clonotypes with MiXCR by TCRdb, which kept only in-frame beta chains. Recorded for this sample are about 21,000 clones; 15% to 20% of them occurred a single time. Jointly, the top ten make up under 25% of the sample. Sequenced material: blood. The receptors shown here come from a male donor with papillary thyroid cancer or a benign thyroid nodule (not recorded which). Some clones in this sample may be carry-over from other donors' samples.

The V gene is TRBV6-1, the J gene TRBJ2-7, with 11 bases matching TRBD2. The CDR3 spans 16 residues. With V trimmed by 7 bases and J by 5 bases, 13 bases remained unmatched. CDR1 MNHNS and CDR2 SASEGT come from the germline V gene. CDR3 sequence reads: CASTYTTSGSTHEQYF. The CDR3 nucleotides read TGTGCCAGCACCTACACAACTAGCGGGAGTACTCACGAGCAGTACTTC.

This clone was observed at least ten times. This chain links TRBV7-6 with TRBJ2-7; 16 bases fit TRBD2. There are 18 residues in the CDR3. The V gene end was trimmed by 5 bases and the J gene end by 4 bases; junction bases not matched to a gene: 11. Per the germline V gene, CDR1 is SGHVS and CDR2 is FNYEAQ. CDR3 sequence reads: CASSVGLAGGTSGYEQYF. CDR3 sequence (DNA): TGTGCCAGCAGCGTGGGACTAGCGGGGGGGACCTCCGGGTACGAGCAGTACTTC.

The chain joins TRBV11-2 to TRBJ1-1, with no clear D. This CDR3 has 11 amino acids. Deletions cut 4 bases from V and 1 base from J, with 1 base between. Germline V gene lookup returns CDR1 SGHAT and CDR2 FQNNGV. The CDR3 is CASSWNTEAFF. Written as DNA, the CDR3 is TGTGCCAGCAGCTGGAACACTGAAGCTTTCTTT.